This T cell receptor beta chain was found in a study of cytomegalovirus exposure and HLA in healthy donors. A remark on this clone: Its antigen is as yet unknown.

60 Vbeta and 13 Jbeta primers were used in PCR. TCRdb keeps only in-frame clones here, not all; method: immunoSEQ multiplex PCR. This sample yields approximately 140,000 clones, of which about 81% are seen a single time; 5.5% to 6% belongs to the top ten. Donors consisted of healthy bone marrow donors. This CDR3 is 13 amino acids long. After removal of 7 bases from V and 4 bases from J, the junction contained 5 bases not matched to a gene. CDR1 and CDR2 (germline): SQVTM, ANQGSEA. Study-level findings and limits: Some V segments, including TRBV6-2 and TRBV6-3, were excluded as indistinguishable. Accurate prediction of most subjects' HLA-A and HLA-B alleles from TCR beta sequences was reported.

This chain links TRBV29-1 with TRBJ1-5; 9 bases fit TRBD1. This TCR came from a woman aged 40 to 50 in good health and CMV-seropositive. The sequenced sample consisted of PBMCs. In nucleotides, the CDR3 is TGCAGCGCCCCGACAGGGGGAAATCAGCCCCAGCATTTT. Translation gives CSAPTGGNQPQHF.